This T cell receptor (beta chain) was sequenced for a study of blood T cell repertoires in COVID-19 (dated by TCRdb to the early 2020s). For context, the study as a whole: Samples from collaborators originated in the United States, Italy and Spain and spanned both the acute and convalescent phases of COVID-19. The material from the prospective study consisted of cDNA or gDNA derived from T cells, B-cell-depleted T cells, or PBMCs. Deeply sampled blood TCRbeta repertoires from subjects exposed to, actively infected with, or recovered from COVID-19 were included in the dataset. A freely available public database, intended as a resource for researchers studying the immune response to SARS-CoV-2, is where the repertoires were released. The samples were drawn from two sources: the first 160 participants of the ongoing ImmuneRACE study, and 1,000 to 1,500 subjects contributed by 6 global collaborators. The sample metadata nearly always contained a de-identified subject ID, COVID-19 status, age in years and sex. Where available, HLA class I and class II types were obtained from metadata supplied by the sample provider rather than from assay-based typing.

Results and caveats for the whole study, not just this receptor: The amount of clinical and demographic metadata varied by source and participant and was provided uncurated.

In Seattle, one collaborating source enrolled patients while the infection was active and tracked those patients longitudinally over the course of disease. Collaborating institutions collected whole blood in K2EDTA tubes following their own protocols. For TCRbeta analysis, collaborators shipped samples as frozen whole blood, isolated PBMCs, or DNA extracted from either of those sample types. Turning to this clone: Which antigen it targets is not known. No quality values exist for individual bases; no much larger clone is one base distant.

The immunoSEQ Assay, a bias-controlled multiplex PCR, was used to amplify TCRbeta CDR3 regions from genomic DNA. As for how the authors treated the data: The number of nucleated cells in each sample was estimated by amplification of reference gene primers within the assay. Sequence reads were collapsed and filtered to measure the absolute abundance of every unique TCRbeta CDR3 rearrangement. For each sample, productive Simpson clonality was calculated as the square root of Simpson's diversity index across productive rearrangements. TCRdb took this table from immuneACCESS and kept in-frame rearrangements with V and J called. Such tables lack part of the clones; where checked against another copy, unresolved V genes explain under half of the gap, and the rest is unexplained. V and J calls and clone size are those listed in that table; D and trimming were worked out from the DNA. This sample holds tens of thousands of clones; 88% were observed only once. The top ten clones comprise roughly 43% of the sample.

The CDR3, from cysteine to phenylalanine, totals 16 residues. Kept here is only the CDR3 DNA, which spans 48 bases and is read in frame from base 1. CDR1 and CDR2, per the germline V gene, are MDHEN and SYDVKM. V is cut by 6 bases and J by 0 bases, and the space between the germline ends is 18 bases. The rearranged segments are TRBV28 and TRBJ2-7; the D gene assignment is ambiguous. The clonotype was recovered from a woman aged 55 to 70 with COVID-19, enrolled during active disease. The sample taken for sequencing was peripheral blood. The DNA is as follows: TGTGCCAGCAGCGCCGCTGCACTCCTTCACTCCTACGAGCAGTACTTC. This yields the protein CASSAAALLHSYEQYF.